Shown below are 14 T cell receptor beta chains from a single sample sequenced in a study of human T cells and chemical hapten exposure. TCRdb re-called the RACE reads through MiXCR, storing one row per CDR3 protein. The data show 130,000 or so distinct CDR3 sequences, with 8.5% to 9.5% seen just once and around 2% held by the top ten. Time point of the sample: healthy volunteer bleed at 2 weeks. It was unfractionated whole blood from which total RNA was extracted. What was sequenced was whole blood. The receptor source for this set is a male donor in good health. Some clones in this sample may be carry-over from other donors' samples.

There are many counts of this clonotype. The genes are TRBV7-2 and TRBJ2-7, with unresolved D. Germline V lookup: CDR1 SGHTA, CDR2 FQGNSA. The CDR3 is 15 residues long. The ends were cut back, 1 base at V and 1 base at J, with 11 bases in the middle. The CDR3 DNA sequence: TGTGCCAGCAGCTTAGGCTCGAAGGAGTCCTACGAGCAGTACTTC. This sequence encodes CASSLGSKESYEQYF.

This sequence joins TRBV6-5 and TRBJ2-1; the D call may be TRBD1 or TRBD2 (5 bases each). Deletions cut 4 bases from V and 5 bases from J, with 9 bases between. The CDR3 has 13 residues. Germline CDR1 is MNHEY and CDR2 is SVGAGI. CDR3 residues: CASSWGRDNEQFF. CDR3 DNA: TGTGCCAGCAGTTGGGGACGGGACAATGAGCAGTTCTTC.

This chain uses TRBV6-5 with TRBJ1-6, with 8 bases matching TRBD1. V lost 3 bases to trimming and J lost 8 bases; unmatched junction nucleotides: 6. Germline-derived CDR1 and CDR2 are MNHEY and SVGAGI. CDR3 size: 15 residues. The CDR3 here is CASSYGQGGDSPLHF. The CDR3 bases are TGTGCCAGCAGTTATGGACAGGGAGGGGATTCACCCCTCCACTTT.

This clonotype was counted between two and nine times. The chain links TRBV30 to TRBJ2-1; D unclear. The CDR3 covers 16 residues. The germline CDR1 and CDR2 sequences are GTSNPN and SVGIG (reference sequence). V lost 4 bases to trimming and J lost 0 bases, with 16 bases between them. The CDR3 coding sequence is TGTGCCTGGAAAGCCTACGACATAAGCTCCTACAATGAGCAGTTCTTC. Translated: CAWKAYDISSYNEQFF.

This clonotype has only a few counts. The gene calls are TRBV18 and TRBJ1-4; D is possibly TRBD1 (5 bases). CDR3 length equals 14 residues. Trimming left V 0 bases short and J 8 bases short, with 10 bases between. Germline CDR1 is KGHSH and CDR2 is LQKENI. The CDR3 sequence is CASSPPQGVEKLFF. CDR3 nucleotides: TGTGCCAGCTCACCACCCCAGGGTGTCGAAAAACTGTTTTTT.

The chain employs TRBV20-1 and TRBJ2-7; no clear D gene. Trimming removed 7 bases at V and 8 bases at J, with 15 bases between. Germline CDR1 and CDR2: DFQATT and SNEGSKA (reference sequence). There are 11 residues in the CDR3. DNA for the CDR3: TGCAGTGTCAACGATCGATACAAGCAGTACTTC. It translates to CSVNDRYKQYF.

This clonotype was counted at least ten times. The rearrangement links TRBV4-3 to TRBJ2-2, with D perhaps matching TRBD2 (6 bases). The CDR3 is made up of 16 amino acids. Trimming pared 0 bases from V and 7 bases from J, leaving 15 bases between. CDR1 and CDR2 (germline): LGHNA, YSLEER. The CDR3 bases are TGCGCCAGCAGCCAAGAGGGAGGCTTCAGGGACGGGGAGCTGTTTTTT. Its translation is CASSQEGGFRDGELFF.

The V call is TRBV6-5, the J call TRBJ1-4; D might be TRBD1 (6 bases). In germline, CDR1 is MNHEY, CDR2 SVGAGI. Trimming took off 2 bases at V and 4 bases at J, with 8 bases between the two ends. The CDR3 has 14 amino acids. In DNA form, the CDR3 reads TGTGCCAGCAGTTACCAGGGGTTTAATGAAAAACTGTTTTTT. Amino acids: CASSYQGFNEKLFF.

V is TRBV11-1 and J is TRBJ2-2; 11 bases are a match to TRBD1. The CDR3 spans 18 residues. Germline CDR1 SGHAT, CDR2 FQDESV (reference sequence). V dropped 2 bases and J dropped 5; count of bases not matched to a gene: 10. CDR3 bases: TGTGCCAGCAGCTTAATTTCGGAGGACAGGGGGCGAACCGGGGAGCTGTTTTTT. Encoded protein: CASSLISEDRGRTGELFF.

The genes are TRBV18 and TRBJ1-4; a possible D gene is TRBD1 (5 bases). CDR1 and CDR2 (germline): KGHSH, LQKENI. The CDR3 length is 15 residues. Trimming took 2 bases from V and 7 from J, leaving 14 bases between them. Written as DNA, the CDR3 is TGTGCCAGCTCACCAAACGGAAATAGGGGTGAAAAACTGTTTTTT. It encodes CASSPNGNRGEKLFF.

The V gene is TRBV3-1, the J gene TRBJ2-3, with a possible D match to TRBD1 (6 bases). Germline assignment: CDR1 LGHDT and CDR2 YNNKEL (reference sequence). The CDR3 sequence is 14 residues long. V dropped 6 bases and J dropped 1 base, with 11 bases sitting between them. This CDR3 is CASRQGTGTDTQYF. The DNA of the CDR3 is TGTGCCAGCAGACAGGGAACGGGCACAGATACGCAGTATTTT.

V usage is TRBV11-2 and J usage is TRBJ2-7; D may be TRBD2 (5 bases). Trimming took off 4 bases at V and 3 bases at J, with 10 bases between the two ends. The germline V gene encodes CDR1 SGHAT and CDR2 FQNNGV. CDR3 length: 13 residues. DNA of the CDR3: TGTGCCAGCAGCTCCGTGGGGAGCTACGAGCAGTACTTC. Translated: CASSSVGSYEQYF.

This clonotype was detected many times. This chain links TRBV11-2 with TRBJ2-7; tentative D call: TRBD2 (5 bases). Per germline, CDR1 SGHAT and CDR2 FQNNGV. The CDR3 totals 13 residues. V dropped 4 bases and J dropped 5 bases, with 12 bases sitting between them. The chain's CDR3 is CASSSLVIHEQYF. The DNA for the CDR3 is TGTGCCAGCAGCTCACTAGTTATCCACGAGCAGTACTTC.

This clonotype was seen repeatedly, ten times or more. The genes are TRBV12-3 or TRBV12-4 and TRBJ1-5, with 7 bases aligning to TRBD1. The CDR3 has 14 residues. Trimming removed 7 bases from V and 3 bases from J; junction bases left unmatched: 6. As DNA, the CDR3 is TGTGCCAGCACAACAGGGGACCCCAATCAGCCCCAGCATTTT. Translating it yields CASTTGDPNQPQHF.